The TCR beta chain under discussion was sequenced for a study of T cells after yellow fever vaccination (dated by TCRdb to about 2019). A note on the overall study: The SMART-Seq v4 Ultra Low Input RNA kit was used to prepare libraries from fractions with low cell numbers. To track T-cell clones before and after primary and booster YFV17D yellow fever vaccination, bulk TCR alpha and beta repertoires were sequenced longitudinally. Two healthy male donors, one aged 18 to 30 and one aged 30 to 40 years, made up the cohort. Blood was collected at multiple timepoints before and after primary and secondary immunization, and bulk PBMC replicates and cell subsets were isolated.

TCR cDNA was made using 5'RACE template switching, a step that added a universal primer site and unique molecular identifiers. cDNA synthesis was primed from both the TCR alpha and TCR beta constant segments. Library amplification used two PCR steps, and the second PCR step added sample barcodes and sequencing adapters. Sequencing of the libraries was done on either Illumina HiSeq 2500 (2x100 bp) or NovaSeq (2x150 bp). For the original study's pipeline: MIGEC handled demultiplexing of reads and collapsing into UMI consensus sequences, while MiXCR performed V(D)J alignment. Clonotypes responding to the vaccine were identified with edgeR on replicate PBMC samples, with the criteria of FDR below 0.01 and a log2 fold change above 5 up to day 15. Bulk clonotypes were assigned CD4 or CD8 identity according to which sequenced CD4 or CD8 repertoire held them at higher abundance. The public reads were reprocessed in TCRdb via fastp at Q25 and MiXCR, keeping in-frame beta chains. Each record represents a unique CDR3 protein, reported with the most common genes and DNA among its rows. TCRdb, not the original authors, processed these V and J calls. The sample table holds 300,000 to 400,000 distinct CDR3 sequences, of which roughly 8.7% were seen once. Roughly 18% of the sample is in the top ten clones.

The treatment or condition label for this specimen denotes: live attenuated yellow fever vaccine strain. At each blood-draw timepoint, two biological replicates of bulk PBMCs were obtained. PBMCs were isolated from peripheral blood using a standard Ficoll-Paque protocol. RNA was extracted with TriZol from bulk PBMCs, CD4 and CD8 fractions, and dextramer-positive and dextramer-negative fractions. About this clonotype itself: Its cognate antigen has yet to be identified. Per-nucleotide qualities are absent, and no much larger clonotype sits a single base away.

Points the paper makes about the study in general: Most clones expanded after primary vaccination (approximately 95% of CD4 and approximately 90% of CD8) were re-detected after the booster, suggesting that broad memory maintenance occurred. FACS-sorted repertoires could contain abundant contaminating clonotypes from the bulk population, so computational filtering was required. The study included only a couple of donors, which limits how far the findings can be generalized. The secondary T-cell response was weaker than the primary response but faster, peaking on day 5 instead of day 15. A small share of clonotypes was detected in both CD4 and CD8 compartments, with the overlap likely arising from convergent recombination.

The sequencing here drew on PBMCs, taken on the day of the first yellow fever vaccination. This sequence was found in a man between 18 and 29 years old who received the YFV17D yellow fever vaccine.

The sequenced DNA: TGCAGCGTCGTCAACAGGGACCGATCCTACGAGCAGTACTTC. Its product reads: CSVVNRDRSYEQYF. The V and J genes are TRBV29-1 and TRBJ2-7, with TRBD1 perhaps the D gene, on 6 matching bases. CDR1 and CDR2, per the germline V gene, are SQVTM and ANQGSEA. The V and J ends are trimmed by 6 bases and 1 base, leaving 16 bases between them. The CDR3 covers 14 residues, taking in both the cysteine and the phenylalanine. Of the read, only the CDR3 DNA is kept; its 42 bases are in frame from base 1.